The rows below give T cell receptor beta chains drawn from one sample of a study of blood T cell repertoires in COVID-19. Sequencing was performed with immunoSEQ multiplex PCR; in TCRdb, only in-frame clones are kept and a portion is missing. The table records 150,000 to 170,000 clones, around four fifths of them present only once. Sequencing was performed on peripheral blood. The receptors here all came from a woman aged 80 or over with acute or convalescent COVID-19. Each CDR3 is given with its conserved first and last residue. The D gene is left open where the match is weak. Where a row states a size, it is once, few, many or the class of an expanded clone; other rows omit it.

clone_size	v_call	d_call	j_call	cdr3_aa	cdr3_nt
-	TRBV19	-	TRBJ1-1	CASSIRSGGTEAFF	TGTGCCAGTAGTATCCGGTCGGGGGGCACTGAAGCTTTCTTT
few	TRBV7-9	TRBD1	TRBJ2-6	CASSPRTGSGANVLTF	TGTGCCAGCAGCCCTAGGACAGGGAGTGGGGCCAACGTCCTGACTTTC
-	TRBV5-1	TRBD1	TRBJ1-2	CATRPGTGFNGYTF	TGCGCCACCAGGCCCGGGACAGGGTTTAATGGCTACACCTTC
-	TRBV10-3	TRBD1	TRBJ1-4	CAISENLGQGNSGNEKLFF	TGTGCCATCAGTGAGAATTTGGGACAGGGGAATTCGGGGAATGAAAAACTGTTTTTT
few	TRBV10-3	TRBD1	TRBJ1-1	CAITTGQGGEAFF	TGTGCCATCACCACGGGACAGGGGGGTGAAGCTTTCTTT
-	TRBV19	TRBD1	TRBJ1-5	CASRAQGAFNNQPQHF	TGTGCCAGTAGAGCACAGGGGGCGTTCAACAATCAGCCCCAGCATTTT
-	TRBV18	-	TRBJ2-3	CASSPPARSTDTQYF	TGTGCCAGCTCACCACCGGCCCGAAGCACAGATACGCAGTATTTT
few	TRBV2	TRBD1	TRBJ2-2	CASKFGQGVTGELFF	TGTGCCAGCAAGTTTGGACAGGGGGTCACCGGGGAGCTGTTTTTT
-	TRBV7-6	TRBD1	TRBJ1-1	CASSFRDRGTEAFF	TGTGCCAGCAGCTTCCGTGACAGGGGGACTGAAGCTTTCTTT
-	TRBV7-2	-	TRBJ1-1	CASSSPVRVGVNTEAFF	TGTGCCAGCAGCTCCCCAGTTCGGGTCGGTGTGAACACTGAAGCTTTCTTT
-	TRBV14	-	TRBJ1-6	CASSQDSGENSPLHF	TGTGCCAGCAGCCAAGATTCGGGAGAAAATTCACCCCTCCACTTT
-	TRBV6-2/TRBV6-3	-	TRBJ2-7	CASSYAHPLRAKVSYEQYF	TGTGCCAGCAGTTACGCCCATCCCCTCAGGGCTAAAGTGAGCTACGAGCAGTACTTC
-	TRBV10-3	-	TRBJ1-4	CAISESREKLFF	TGTGCCATCAGTGAGTCACGGGAAAAACTGTTTTTT
once	TRBV2	TRBD1	TRBJ1-1	CASIMDRGNTEAFF	TGTGCCAGCATCATGGACAGGGGGAACACTGAAGCTTTCTTT
-	TRBV6-5	-	TRBJ1-5	CASRQDSNQPQHF	TGTGCCAGCAGACAGGATAGCAATCAGCCCCAGCATTTT
once	TRBV11-3	-	TRBJ2-1	CASSLVPGSSYNEQFF	TGTGCCAGCAGCTTAGTACCGGGTAGCTCCTACAATGAGCAGTTCTTC
few	TRBV7-6	-	TRBJ1-6	CASSLLGANYDSPLHF	TGTGCCAGCAGCCTCCTGGGGGCGAACTATGATTCACCCCTCCACTTT
-	TRBV18	-	TRBJ1-2	CASSPGQLRGESYTF	TGTGCCAGCTCACCAGGCCAGCTGCGGGGGGAGAGCTACACCTTC
-	TRBV5-1	TRBD2	TRBJ2-7	CASSPGPAGISYEQYF	TGCGCCAGCAGCCCTGGCCCAGCGGGAATCTCCTACGAGCAGTACTTC
-	TRBV19	TRBD2	TRBJ2-2	CASSTRREGGRGELFF	TGTGCCAGTAGTACGCGGCGGGAGGGCGGAAGGGGGGAGCTGTTTTTT
-	TRBV5-4	TRBD1	TRBJ1-4	CASSLKRTSGQGVEKLFF	TGTGCCAGCAGCTTGAAACGGACGTCCGGCCAGGGGGTGGAAAAACTGTTTTTT
-	TRBV5-6	TRBD1	TRBJ1-4	CASSKISGQLNEKLFF	TGTGCCAGCAGTAAGATCTCGGGACAGCTTAATGAAAAACTGTTTTTT
few	TRBV4-3	TRBD1	TRBJ1-2	CASSRGQGGGYTF	TGCGCCAGCAGCCGGGGACAGGGGGGTGGCTACACCTTC
-	TRBV21-1	-	TRBJ1-1	CASSTRTGVLNTEAFF	TGTGCCAGCAGCACACGGACAGGGGTACTGAACACTGAAGCTTTCTTT
-	TRBV6-5	TRBD1	TRBJ1-6	CASSTRTGGNSPLHF	TGTGCCAGCAGTACACGGACAGGTGGGAATTCACCCCTCCACTTT
-	TRBV18	-	TRBJ2-1	CASSPSDNEQFF	TGTGCCAGCTCACCCAGCGACAATGAGCAGTTCTTC
-	TRBV2	TRBD1	TRBJ1-5	CASKDRAGNQPQHF	TGTGCCAGCAAGGACAGGGCAGGGAATCAGCCCCAGCATTTT